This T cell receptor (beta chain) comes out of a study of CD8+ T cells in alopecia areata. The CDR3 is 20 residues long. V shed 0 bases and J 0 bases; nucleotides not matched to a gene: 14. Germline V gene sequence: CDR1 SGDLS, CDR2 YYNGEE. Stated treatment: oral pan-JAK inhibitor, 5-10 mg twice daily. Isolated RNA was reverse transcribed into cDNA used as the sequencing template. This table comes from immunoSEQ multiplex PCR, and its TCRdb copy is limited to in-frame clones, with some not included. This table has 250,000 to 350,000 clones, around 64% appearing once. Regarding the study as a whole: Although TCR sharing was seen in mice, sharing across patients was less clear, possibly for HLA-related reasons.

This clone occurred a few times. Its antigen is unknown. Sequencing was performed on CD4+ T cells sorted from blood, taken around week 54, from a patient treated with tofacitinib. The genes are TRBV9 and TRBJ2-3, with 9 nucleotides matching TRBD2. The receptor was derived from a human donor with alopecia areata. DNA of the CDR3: TGTGCCAGCAGCGTAGCGGGTAGCGGGGGTCGCTCAACTAGCACAGATACGCAGTATTTT. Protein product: CASSVAGSGGRSTSTDTQYF.